These 7 T cell receptor beta chains share one sample of origin, sequenced in a study of blood T cell repertoires in COVID-19. Profiling relied on immunoSEQ multiplex PCR, and the TCRdb table lists in-frame clones only, not all of them. The sample yields over 120,000 clones, around 83% seen once. The sample comprised peripheral blood. These receptors all stem from a human donor with acute or convalescent COVID-19. The donor label of this sample is uncertain.

The chain carries TRBV7-2 and TRBJ2-2; TRBD2 aligns across 9 bases. V was pared by 5 bases and J by 3 bases, with 4 bases of the junction left unmatched. In germline, CDR1 is SGHTA, CDR2 FQGNSA. The CDR3 is made up of 15 amino acids. The CDR3 loop reads CASSLSGGHTGELFF. As DNA, the CDR3 is TGTGCCAGCAGCCTTAGCGGGGGCCACACCGGGGAGCTGTTTTTT. The whole variable domain, remainder taken from reference TRBV7-2 and TRBJ2-2, is GAGVSQSPSNKVTEKGKDVELRCDPISGHTALYWYRQSLGQGLEFLIYFQGNSAPDKSGLPSDRFSAERTGGSVSTLTIQRTQQEDSAVYLCASSLSGGHTGELFFGEGSRLTVL.

This clone was observed a single time. The J gene is TRBJ1-1, the V gene TRBV28, with 8 bases matching TRBD1. CDR1 MDHEN and CDR2 SYDVKM come from the germline V gene. The CDR3 is 14 amino acids. Trimming at V came to 2 bases and at J to 10 bases, leaving 9 bases not matched to a gene. The CDR3 nucleotides are TGTGCCAGCAGTTTAGAACAGGGGGGAGTGATAGCTTTCTTT. This gives the protein CASSLEQGGVIAFF.

This clone was seen just once. The gene calls are TRBV7-9 and TRBJ1-6, with D hard to call. Trimming removed 1 base from V and 10 bases from J, with 5 bases in between. From germline, CDR1 is SEHNR and CDR2 FQNEAQ (reference sequence). The CDR3 runs 12 residues. The CDR3 coding sequence is TGTGCCAGCAGCTTAGTGGGCTCACCCCTCCACTTT. This sequence encodes CASSLVGSPLHF.

V usage is TRBV7-6 and J usage is TRBJ2-7; 9 bases map to TRBD1. The CDR3 runs to 17 residues. Germline V gene data show CDR1 as SGHVS and CDR2 as FNYEAQ. Trimming cost V 2 bases and J 5 bases; bases outside gene matches: 13. CDR3 DNA: TGTGCCAGCAGCTTAATGGGTTGGGGGACAGGGCAGAACGAGCAGTACTTC. This codes for CASSLMGWGTGQNEQYF.

This chain joins TRBV30 and TRBJ1-5, with D uncertain. Germline V gene lookup returns CDR1 GTSNPN and CDR2 SVGIG (reference sequence). V dropped 0 bases and J dropped 6 bases, with 12 bases sitting between them. The CDR3 consists of 14 residues. The CDR3 loop is CAWSVERAGQPQHF. CDR3 DNA sequence: TGTGCCTGGAGTGTAGAGAGAGCGGGTCAGCCCCAGCATTTT.

The chain links TRBV4-1 to TRBJ1-2, with TRBD1 as a possible D gene (5 bases). The V and J ends lost 4 bases and 0 bases respectively, with 12 bases between them. Germline CDR1 is MGHRA and CDR2 is YSYEKL. This CDR3 comprises 15 residues. The CDR3 coding sequence is TGCGCCAGCAGCCTCCCAGGACAAACTAACTATGGCTACACCTTC. Translating it yields CASSLPGQTNYGYTF.

The chain links TRBV5-1 to TRBJ1-1, with 10 bases matching TRBD1. From germline, CDR1 is SGHRS and CDR2 YFSETQ. Trimming at V came to 5 bases and at J to 4 bases, leaving 11 bases not matched to a gene. The CDR3 consists of 16 residues. This CDR3 reads CASSLRQGASGTEAFF. Here the CDR3 DNA reads TGCGCCAGCAGTTTGAGACAGGGGGCGTCGGGCACTGAAGCTTTCTTT. The full variable domain, its missing parts supplied by reference TRBV5-1 and TRBJ1-1, is KAGVTQTPRYLIKTRGQQVTLSCSPISGHRSVSWYQQTPGQGLQFLFEYFSETQRNKGNFPGRFSGRQFSNSRSEMNVSTLELGDSALYLCASSLRQGASGTEAFFGQGTRLTVV.